This TCR gamma chain derives from a study of γδ T cells in repeated Plasmodium falciparum infection. Study context: Donors had four controlled P. falciparum NF54 infections over roughly 640 days.

Each sorted gammadelta sample had TRG and TRD chains sequenced. TCRdb called clones from the multiplex PCR reads again using CATT. Of 14,000 or so gamma-chain clones in the sample, roughly 1.5% were seen once. The sample holds a few counts of this clone. Its antigen is undetermined. TCRdb's listed protein matches a much larger clone and diverges from this DNA's translation at residue 6, likely through a read error; the protein shown comes from the DNA. The CDR3 is 15 amino acids. The V and J ends lost 3 bases and 2 bases, in that order; junction bases with no gene match: 10. Germline V gene data show CDR1 as VTNTFY and CDR2 as YDVSTARD (reference sequence). Study-level results: Vgamma9/Vdelta2+ repertoires stayed stably polyclonal over time and infection.

Gammadelta T cells were flow-sorted from PBMC into Vgamma9/Vdelta2+ and Vdelta2-negative populations for bulk analysis. The sequence was obtained from a pool of human donors (malaria-infected and uninfected, not separated). J is TRGJ1 or TRGJ2 and V is TRGV3. The J gene, left out of TCRdb, was set here by checking the DNA against germline. The sequenced sample consisted of gamma-delta T cells from blood. The CDR3 here is CATWDWPRDYYKKLF. CDR3 nucleotide sequence: TGTGCCACCTGGGACTGGCCGAGGGATTATTATAAGAAACTCTTT.